The 31 T cell receptor beta chains in this list originate from one sample, sequenced in a study of CD8+ T cells in alopecia areata. Stated treatment: oral pan-JAK inhibitor, 5-10 mg twice daily. As the sequencing template, cDNA was produced by extracting RNA and reverse transcribing it. Libraries were prepared by immunoSEQ multiplex PCR; TCRdb keeps only in-frame clonotypes and omits some of them. The data show about 250,000 clones, 60% seen once. The sample here was CD4+ T cells sorted from blood, taken around week 53, from a patient treated with tofacitinib. All receptors derive from a human donor with alopecia areata.

The CDR3 DNA is TGCGCCAGCAGCCAGAGGGGTACGGAGAGGTTCTATGGCTACACCTTC. This translates into CASSQRGTERFYGYTF. This chain joins TRBV4-1 and TRBJ1-2; D is possibly TRBD1 (5 bases). Trimming took off 3 bases at V and 4 bases at J, with 18 bases between the two ends. Germline V gene sequence: CDR1 MGHRA, CDR2 YSYEKL. The CDR3 consists of 16 residues.

This clone was seen a handful of times. CDR3 DNA: TGTGCTAGTGGTTTGGATATCGGTGAAGCTTTCTTT. It translates to CASGLDIGEAFF. The chain carries TRBV12-5 and TRBJ1-1; D remains ambiguous. V lost 1 base and J 7 bases, leaving 7 bases between the germline ends. Per the germline V gene, CDR1 is LGHNT and CDR2 is FRNRAP. The CDR3 spans 12 residues.

This clone was counted only a few times. The same CDR3 also results from other DNA sequences found in this sample. V is TRBV30 and J is TRBJ1-3; D gene ambiguous. This CDR3 comprises 11 residues. Germline values: CDR1 GTSNPN, CDR2 SVGIG (reference sequence). V lost 3 bases and J 0 bases, leaving 0 bases between the germline ends. CDR3 coding DNA: TGTGCCTGGAGCTCTGGAAACACCATATATTTT. Translated: CAWSSGNTIYF.

This chain links TRBV5-1 with TRBJ2-5; D is uncertain. CDR1 SGHRS and CDR2 YFSETQ come from the germline V gene. The CDR3 has 14 residues. The V gene lost 4 bases and the J gene lost 3 bases, with 13 bases spanning the gap. The CDR3 loop is CASSRAVGKETQYF. The DNA of the CDR3 is TGCGCCAGCAGCCGGGCGGTGGGTAAAGAGACCCAGTACTTC.

The V call is TRBV7-9, the J call TRBJ1-1; 8 bases are a match to TRBD1. Per germline, CDR1 SEHNR and CDR2 FQNEAQ (reference sequence). The CDR3 loop spans 14 amino acids. J gave up 4 bases and V 1 base, and 2 bases lay outside the gene matches. CDR3 bases: TGTGCCAGCAGCTTAGATGGGACAGGCACTGAAGCTTTCTTT. Translated: CASSLDGTGTEAFF.

The chain recombines TRBV5-1 with TRBJ1-1; 11 bases match TRBD1. Trimming removed 3 bases from V and 5 bases from J; junction bases left unmatched: 9. Germline V gene sequence: CDR1 SGHRS, CDR2 YFSETQ. The CDR3 has 16 amino acids. The CDR3 sequence: CASSSISGTGGTEAFF. The CDR3 DNA follows: TGCGCCAGCAGCTCGATCTCCGGGACAGGGGGTACTGAAGCTTTCTTT. Full variable domain (rest looked up from reference TRBV5-1 and TRBJ1-1): KAGVTQTPRYLIKTRGQQVTLSCSPISGHRSVSWYQQTPGQGLQFLFEYFSETQRNKGNFPGRFSGRQFSNSRSEMNVSTLELGDSALYLCASSSISGTGGTEAFFGQGTRLTVV.

The chain uses TRBV13 and TRBJ2-7, with D possibly matching TRBD1 (6 bases). Germline V gene lookup returns CDR1 PRHDT and CDR2 FYEKMQ (reference sequence). Trimming stripped 5 bases from V and 2 bases from J, with 10 bases between. This CDR3 has 13 amino acids. CDR3 loop: CASSLQGAYEQYF. Here the CDR3 DNA reads TGTGCCAGCAGCCTACAGGGTGCCTACGAGCAGTACTTC.

This sequence joins TRBV27 and TRBJ1-5, with D tentatively TRBD1 (6 bases). The ends were cut back, 0 bases at V and 7 bases at J, with 10 bases in the middle. Germline CDR1 is MNHEY and CDR2 is SMNVEV (reference sequence). This CDR3 has 14 amino acids. This chain's CDR3 is CASSLSAGEQPQHF. The CDR3 nucleotides read TGTGCCAGCAGTTTATCGGCAGGGGAACAGCCCCAGCATTTT.

The rearrangement links TRBV9 to TRBJ1-6; no clear D. Trimming took off 0 bases at V and 7 bases at J, with 8 bases between the two ends. The CDR3 totals 14 residues. Germline assignment: CDR1 SGDLS and CDR2 YYNGEE. CDR3: CASSVVSENSPLHF. Written as DNA, the CDR3 is TGTGCCAGCAGCGTAGTATCAGAAAATTCACCCCTCCACTTT.

The rearrangement joins TRBV5-1 to TRBJ2-7; TRBD1 is a possible D gene (6 bases). The CDR3 length is 14 residues. Trimming shortened V by 2 bases and J by 0 bases, and 9 bases separated the two germline ends. Per germline, CDR1 SGHRS and CDR2 YFSETQ. The CDR3 sequence: CASSLQGFSYEQYF. For the CDR3, the DNA is TGCGCCAGCAGCTTACAGGGTTTCTCCTACGAGCAGTACTTC.

V usage is TRBV2 and J usage is TRBJ1-5; D not certain. CDR3 length equals 14 residues. CDR1 and CDR2 from the germline V gene are SNHLY and FYNNEI. V gave up 4 bases and J gave up 2 bases, with 9 bases separating them. The CDR3 DNA reads as TGTGCCAGCAGTGTCGAGGGCGGCAATCAGCCCCAGCATTTT. This sequence encodes CASSVEGGNQPQHF.

This chain links TRBV2 with TRBJ2-7; D tentatively fits TRBD1 or TRBD2 (7 bases each). The CDR3 is 17 amino acids. Germline loops: CDR1 SNHLY, CDR2 FYNNEI. Trimming removed 5 bases from V and 0 bases from J, with 20 bases in between. The CDR3 coding sequence is TGTGCCAGCAGTTTAACGGCGGGGAGGGGGCTCTCCTACGAGCAGTACTTC. It is translated as CASSLTAGRGLSYEQYF.

The rearrangement joins TRBV6-6 to TRBJ2-7; 7 bases align to TRBD1. Per the germline V gene, CDR1 is MNHNY and CDR2 is SVGAGI (reference sequence). This CDR3 region has 15 residues. Trimming took 6 bases from V and 3 from J; bases not matched to a gene: 11. CDR3 in DNA: TGTGCCAGCAGCGAATTCCCGGGACAGAGCTACGAGCAGTACTTC. Its translation is CASSEFPGQSYEQYF.

CDR3 residues: CASSQGPLLTGANVLTF. The CDR3 DNA follows: TGCGCCAGCAGCCAAGGGCCCCTGTTGACTGGGGCCAACGTCCTGACTTTC. The chain recombines TRBV4-1 with TRBJ2-6; D ambiguous. The CDR3 has 17 residues. Germline V gene lookup returns CDR1 MGHRA and CDR2 YSYEKL. The V end lost 1 base, the J end lost 2 bases, and 12 bases lay between the germline ends.

This clone was seen once. Sequence at one end of the junction differs from germline and may be a read error. V is TRBV25-1 and J is TRBJ2-7; D call uncertain. The CDR3 extends over 11 amino acids. Germline V gene data show CDR1 as MGHDK and CDR2 as SYGVNS. Written as DNA, the CDR3 is TGTGCCAGCATGAGCTCCCACGAGCAGTACTTC. Amino acid sequence: CASMSSHEQYF.

Here the CDR3 DNA reads TGCAGCTCTGCCCGACCGAGCTCCTACAATGAGCAGTTCTTC. Translating gives CSSARPSSYNEQFF. This rearrangement joins TRBV29-1 to TRBJ2-1; D gene unclear. The length of the CDR3 is 14 residues. Trimming shortened V by 8 bases and J by 0 bases, and 14 bases separated the two germline ends. Per the germline V gene, CDR1 is SQVTM and CDR2 is ANQGSEA.

V is TRBV15 and J is TRBJ1-2; D unclear. Germline lookup yields CDR1 LNHNV and CDR2 YYDKDF (reference sequence). V was trimmed by 3 bases and J by 6 bases, leaving 14 bases between them. This CDR3 spans 14 amino acids. The CDR3 reads CATSSRRDLDGYTF. DNA for the CDR3: TGTGCCACCAGCAGCCGCCGGGATCTCGATGGCTACACCTTC.

The genes are TRBV5-1 and TRBJ2-7, with a tentative D call TRBD1 (6 bases). CDR1 and CDR2 from the germline V gene are SGHRS and YFSETQ. CDR3 length: 13 amino acids. V lost 7 bases and J lost 5, with 16 bases in between. The CDR3 DNA reads as TGCGCCAGCCAGTACGCAGGGGACAACGAGCAGTACTTC. It encodes CASQYAGDNEQYF. Drawing the rest from reference TRBV5-1 and TRBJ2-7, the complete variable domain is KAGVTQTPRYLIKTRGQQVTLSCSPISGHRSVSWYQQTPGQGLQFLFEYFSETQRNKGNFPGRFSGRQFSNSRSEMNVSTLELGDSALYLCASQYAGDNEQYFGPGTRLTVT.

The CDR3 sequence: CASSYSRSYNEQFF. CDR3 in DNA: TGTGCCAGCAGTTACTCACGATCCTACAATGAGCAGTTCTTC. This chain joins TRBV6-5 and TRBJ2-1; D remains ambiguous. CDR3 size: 14 residues. Germline values: CDR1 MNHEY, CDR2 SVGAGI. V lost 0 bases to trimming and J lost 1 base, with 4 bases between them.

This clone was picked up many times. The chain joins TRBV19 to TRBJ1-5; a possible D gene is TRBD1 (5 bases). Trimming took 5 bases from V and 0 from J, leaving 11 bases between them. Germline CDR1 LNHDA, CDR2 SQIVND (reference sequence). CDR3 length: 15 amino acids. The CDR3 region has the DNA TGTGCCAGTAGTTTGGGGGTATATAGCAATCAGCCCCAGCATTTT. It is translated as CASSLGVYSNQPQHF.

The chain joins TRBV7-2 to TRBJ2-5; D possibly corresponds to TRBD2 (6 bases). V was trimmed by 1 base and J by 1 base, leaving 10 bases between them. This CDR3 is 15 amino acids long. Germline V gene data show CDR1 as SGHTA and CDR2 as FQGNSA. This chain's CDR3 is CASSLDRGGQETQYF. The CDR3 nucleotides read TGTGCCAGCAGCTTAGATCGGGGAGGCCAAGAGACCCAGTACTTC. The full variable domain, completed using reference TRBV7-2 and TRBJ2-5, is GAGVSQSPSNKVTEKGKDVELRCDPISGHTALYWYRQSLGQGLEFLIYFQGNSAPDKSGLPSDRFSAERTGGSVSTLTIQRTQQEDSAVYLCASSLDRGGQETQYFGPGTRLLVL.

The chain has TRBV30 and TRBJ1-1, with D possibly being TRBD1 (5 bases). The CDR3 length is 12 residues. The germline CDR1 and CDR2 sequences are GTSNPN and SVGIG (reference sequence). The V gene lost 1 base and the J gene lost 5 bases, with 8 bases spanning the gap. As DNA, the CDR3 is TGTGCCTGGAGTGCGGGGCGGACTGAAGCTTTCTTT. It translates to CAWSAGRTEAFF.

The chain links TRBV6-5 to TRBJ2-6; D is possibly TRBD2 (5 bases). CDR1 MNHEY and CDR2 SVGAGI come from the germline V gene. The CDR3 runs to 15 residues. The V and J ends lost 2 bases and 0 bases respectively, with 5 bases between them. The CDR3 coding sequence is TGTGCCAGCAGTTACGCGGGCTCTGGGGCCAACGTCCTGACTTTC. Its translation: CASSYAGSGANVLTF.

This clone was observed a handful of times. This sequence joins TRBV30 and TRBJ1-1, with 7 positions matching TRBD1. V lost 8 bases, J lost 4 bases, and 10 bases stayed unmatched. The CDR3 has 13 amino acids. The V gene's germline CDR1 is GTSNPN and CDR2 SVGIG (reference sequence). The CDR3 region is CARTGQLGTEAFF. The CDR3 DNA reads as TGTGCCCGGACGGGACAGCTGGGCACTGAAGCTTTCTTT.

The chain employs TRBV5-6 and TRBJ2-3, with D unclear. Trimming took 1 base from V and 2 from J, leaving 8 bases between them. The CDR3 extends over 14 amino acids. Looked up from germline, CDR1 is SGHDT and CDR2 is YYEEEE. The CDR3 coding sequence is TGTGCCAGCAGCTTGTGGGCCTCCACAGATACGCAGTATTTT. The encoded protein is CASSLWASTDTQYF.

This clone appeared a single time. The chain carries TRBV5-1 and TRBJ1-2; unclear D gene. Germline V gene sequence: CDR1 SGHRS, CDR2 YFSETQ. V was clipped by 0 bases and J by 4 bases, with 7 bases between them. The CDR3 length is 13 residues. The CDR3 spells CASSLVPSYGYTF. The CDR3 DNA is TGCGCCAGCAGCTTGGTTCCCAGCTATGGCTACACCTTC.

There are a few counts of this clone. The chain combines TRBV7-9 with TRBJ1-6; the D is unclear. Trimming left V 5 bases short and J 9 bases short, with 11 bases between. This CDR3 has 13 amino acids. CDR1 and CDR2 (germline): SEHNR, FQNEAQ (reference sequence). The CDR3 coding sequence is TGTGCCAGCAGCCTCGCCCATGGTTCACCCCTCCACTTT. Encoded protein: CASSLAHGSPLHF.

This chain links TRBV7-2 with TRBJ2-1; a weak D match, TRBD2 (6 bases). Germline CDR1 is SGHTA and CDR2 is FQGNSA. Trimming removed 1 base at V and 10 bases at J, with 11 bases between. CDR3 length: 13 residues. The CDR3 coding sequence is TGTGCCAGCAGCTTAGTATGGAGGGACGAGCAGTTCTTC. Translation: CASSLVWRDEQFF. Drawing the rest from reference TRBV7-2 and TRBJ2-1, the complete variable domain is GAGVSQSPSNKVTEKGKDVELRCDPISGHTALYWYRQSLGQGLEFLIYFQGNSAPDKSGLPSDRFSAERTGGSVSTLTIQRTQQEDSAVYLCASSLVWRDEQFFGPGTRLTVL.

The chain couples TRBV7-9 to TRBJ1-1, with a tentative D call TRBD1 (6 bases). From germline, CDR1 is SEHNR and CDR2 FQNEAQ (reference sequence). The CDR3 covers 13 residues. Trimming cost V 5 bases and J 4 bases, with 11 bases left between them. CDR3 sequence: CASSPSGATEAFF. The DNA of the CDR3 is TGTGCCAGCAGCCCATCAGGGGCCACTGAAGCTTTCTTT.

DNA of the CDR3: TGTGCCAGCTCACAACTCCCCGACTACGAGCAGTACTTC. It yields the protein CASSQLPDYEQYF. The chain has TRBV18 and TRBJ2-7; no clear D. With 4 bases removed from V and 3 bases from J, the gap between germline ends came to 10 bases. The CDR3 loop spans 13 amino acids. Germline V gene data show CDR1 as KGHSH and CDR2 as LQKENI.

V is TRBV29-1 and J is TRBJ2-5; D unresolved. The V end was cut by 2 bases, the J end by 2 bases, with 9 bases between. This CDR3 region has 13 residues. Germline CDR1 and CDR2: SQVTM and ANQGSEA. The CDR3 nucleotides are TGCAGCGTTGAAAAGAATCCACAAGAGACCCAGTACTTC. It is translated as CSVEKNPQETQYF.